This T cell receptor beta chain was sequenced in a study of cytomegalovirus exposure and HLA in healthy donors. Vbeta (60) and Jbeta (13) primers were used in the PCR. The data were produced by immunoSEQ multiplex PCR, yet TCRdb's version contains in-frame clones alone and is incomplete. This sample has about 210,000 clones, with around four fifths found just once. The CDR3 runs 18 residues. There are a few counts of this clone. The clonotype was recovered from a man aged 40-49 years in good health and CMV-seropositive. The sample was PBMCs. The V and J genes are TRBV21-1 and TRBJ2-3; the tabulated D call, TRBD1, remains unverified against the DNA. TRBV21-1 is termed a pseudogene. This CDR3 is CASSKSGQGRRVTDTQYF. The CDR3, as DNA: TGTGCCAGCAGCAAATCGGGACAGGGAAGGAGGGTTACAGATACGCAGTATTTT.